These 7 T cell receptor beta chains share one sample of origin, sequenced in a study of blood T cell repertoires in COVID-19. Measured with immunoSEQ multiplex PCR; TCRdb has only the in-frame clones, and not every one. The table lists around 140,000 clones, approximately 90% of them singletons. Specimen: peripheral blood. The receptors shown here come from a man in his 60s with active or convalescent COVID-19.

This clone is medium-sized within its sample. The V call is TRBV4-3, the J call TRBJ2-2; weak D call: TRBD2 (5 bases). This CDR3 is built from 14 residues. Germline V gives CDR1 LGHNA, CDR2 YSLEER. V shed 1 base and J shed 5 bases, with 8 bases lying between them. CDR3 DNA: TGCGCCAGCAGCCAAGGGGCGGGTACCGGGGAGCTGTTTTTT. Translated, it gives CASSQGAGTGELFF.

The chain employs TRBV28 and TRBJ2-1; 13 bases fit TRBD2. Trimming at V came to 6 bases and at J to 6 bases, leaving 8 bases not matched to a gene. The length of the CDR3 is 16 residues. From germline, CDR1 is MDHEN and CDR2 SYDVKM. The CDR3 is CASSPTSGGARNEQFF. CDR3 DNA sequence: TGTGCCAGCAGCCCAACTAGCGGGGGGGCCCGCAATGAGCAGTTCTTC.

The DNA for the CDR3 is TGTGCCAGCATAGGGAGGTCCTATGGCTACACCTTC. Its protein is CASIGRSYGYTF. This chain uses TRBV6-5 with TRBJ1-2; the D is unclear. The germline V gene encodes CDR1 MNHEY and CDR2 SVGAGI. The CDR3 loop spans 12 amino acids. V lost 7 bases and J 4 bases, leaving 10 bases between the germline ends.

The V gene is TRBV7-8, the J gene TRBJ2-7; TRBD1 matches at 8 bases. The CDR3 has 15 residues. CDR1 SGHVS and CDR2 FQNEAQ come from the germline V gene. Trimming took 1 base from V and 4 from J; bases not matched to a gene: 6. The CDR3 DNA reads as TGTGCCAGCAGCTTAGAGTCAGGGGGCTTGTACGAGCAGTACTTC. As protein: CASSLESGGLYEQYF.

This clone was recorded once. V usage is TRBV19 and J usage is TRBJ2-1; 10 nucleotides align to TRBD2. V shed 5 bases, J shed 3 bases, and the junction held 4 bases outside the gene matches. The CDR3 spans 15 residues. In germline, CDR1 is LNHDA, CDR2 SQIVND (reference sequence). In DNA form, the CDR3 reads TGTGCCAGTAGTCAACCTAGCGGGAGCTACAATGAGCAGTTCTTC. Protein: CASSQPSGSYNEQFF. Looking up the rest from reference TRBV19 and TRBJ2-1 gives the full variable domain: DGGITQSPKYLFRKEGQNVTLSCEQNLNHDAMYWYRQDPGQGLRLIYYSQIVNDFQKGDIAEGYSVSREKKESFPLTVTSAQKNPTAFYLCASSQPSGSYNEQFFGPGTRLTVL.

This rearrangement joins TRBV19 to TRBJ1-6; 9 bases line up with TRBD1. Germline V CDR1 and CDR2: LNHDA, SQIVND (reference sequence). The length of the CDR3 is 16 residues. J gave up 9 bases and V 3 bases, and 9 bases lay outside the gene matches. CDR3 sequence (DNA): TGTGCCAGTAGTATCGGACAGGGGCGGGTCGGTTCACCCCTCCACTTT. Its translation: CASSIGQGRVGSPLHF.

This chain joins TRBV5-8 and TRBJ2-5, with D possibly being TRBD2 (7 bases). Germline V gene lookup returns CDR1 SGHTS and CDR2 YDEGEE. The CDR3 extends over 15 amino acids. V lost 4 bases and J 2 bases, leaving 15 bases between the germline ends. Written as DNA, the CDR3 is TGTGCCAGCAGCCCTTGGGAGGGACAACAAGAGACCCAGTACTTC. Its protein product is CASSPWEGQQETQYF. The full variable domain, in which reference TRBV5-8 and TRBJ2-5 provide the parts outside the CDR3, is EAGVTQSPTHLIKTRGQQATLRCSPISGHTSVYWYQQALGLGLQFLLWYDEGEERNRGNFPPRFSGRQFPNYSSELNVNALELEDSALYLCASSPWEGQQETQYFGPGTRLLVL.